Below are 9 T cell receptor beta chains sequenced from a single sample in a study of OX40 agonist ivuxolimab in advanced cancers. Generated by immunoSEQ multiplex PCR, the TCRdb table keeps only in-frame clones and is missing some. The data contain more than 20,000 clones, 83% of them singletons. This specimen was CD4+ or CD8+ T cells sorted from blood, taken in a trial of the OX40 agonist ivuxolimab. The receptors were gathered from an adult with an advanced solid tumor such as melanoma, head and neck, liver or kidney cancer.

The chain is built from TRBV4-3 and TRBJ1-1; no clear D gene. The germline CDR1 and CDR2 sequences are LGHNA and YSLEER. CDR3 size: 14 residues. The V and J ends lost 3 bases and 3 bases respectively, with 11 bases between them. CDR3 sequence: CASSQLKGYTEAFF. The CDR3 DNA is TGCGCCAGCAGCCAGTTGAAGGGTTACACTGAAGCTTTCTTT.

The V and J genes are TRBV7-9 and TRBJ2-7, with 8 bases that match TRBD1. Germline loops: CDR1 SEHNR, CDR2 FQNEAQ (reference sequence). Trimming took 4 bases from V and 2 from J; bases not matched to a gene: 10. CDR3 length: 16 amino acids. CDR3 bases: TGTGCCAGCAGCTCGGGACAGGCGCAAATGCCCTACGAGCAGTACTTC. This encodes CASSSGQAQMPYEQYF.

V usage is TRBV9 and J usage is TRBJ2-1; 14 bases fit TRBD2. The germline CDR1 and CDR2 sequences are SGDLS and YYNGEE. The V segment lost 5 bases and the J segment 8 bases; nucleotides outside the gene matches: 9. The CDR3 consists of 16 residues. CDR3 in DNA: TGTGCCAGCAGGGCCGGGACTAGCGGGAGTGGGGATGAGCAGTTCTTC. Encoded protein: CASRAGTSGSGDEQFF.

The chain links TRBV5-4 to TRBJ2-1; a weak D match, TRBD1 (6 bases). The V gene lost 0 bases and the J gene lost 4 bases, with 11 bases spanning the gap. Looked up from germline, CDR1 is SGHNT and CDR2 is YYREEE (reference sequence). The CDR3 is made up of 15 amino acids. The CDR3: CASSLGQGKYNEQFF. DNA of the CDR3: TGTGCCAGCAGCTTGGGGCAGGGGAAATACAATGAGCAGTTCTTC.

The V and J genes are TRBV27 and TRBJ1-1, with 7 bases matching TRBD1. The CDR3 totals 15 residues. Trimming at V came to 5 bases and at J to 1 base, leaving 7 bases not matched to a gene. Germline CDR1 MNHEY, CDR2 SMNVEV (reference sequence). DNA of the CDR3: TGTGCCAGCAGTGCCCGACAGGGCCAGAACACTGAAGCTTTCTTT. It is translated as CASSARQGQNTEAFF.

The chain uses TRBV6-5 and TRBJ2-3, with 7 bases identical to TRBD1. The CDR3 length is 15 residues. V was clipped by 4 bases and J by 4 bases; unmatched bases: 8. Germline V gene data show CDR1 as MNHEY and CDR2 as SVGAGI. The CDR3 reads CASSSIDRVADTQYF. CDR3 DNA sequence: TGTGCCAGCAGTTCTATTGACAGGGTTGCAGATACGCAGTATTTT.

This clone has only one observation. The chain is built from TRBV7-2 and TRBJ1-2, with D possibly TRBD1 on 5 matching bases. The CDR3 contains 12 residues. Between the trimmed V and J ends, which lost 3 bases and 4 bases, there was a span of 6 bases. Germline V CDR1 and CDR2: SGHTA, FQGNSA. Written as DNA, the CDR3 is TGTGCCAGCAGCTTGGACACCTATGGCTACACCTTC. This gives the protein CASSLDTYGYTF. Full variable domain (missing parts from reference TRBV7-2 and TRBJ1-2): GAGVSQSPSNKVTEKGKDVELRCDPISGHTALYWYRQSLGQGLEFLIYFQGNSAPDKSGLPSDRFSAERTGGSVSTLTIQRTQQEDSAVYLCASSLDTYGYTFGSGTRLTVV.

The chain links TRBV29-1 to TRBJ1-1, with TRBD1 as a possible D gene (6 bases). Germline CDR1 is SQVTM and CDR2 is ANQGSEA. This CDR3 is built from 13 residues. Trimming removed 6 bases from V and 5 bases from J, with 16 bases in between. The CDR3 loop is CSVAGGARTEAFF. The CDR3 DNA is TGCAGCGTCGCGGGGGGGGCGCGAACTGAAGCTTTCTTT.

The chain is built from TRBV7-6 and TRBJ2-1; 11 bases are shared with TRBD2. This CDR3 has 17 amino acids. Germline CDR1 and CDR2: SGHVS and FNYEAQ. V was clipped by 3 bases and J by 0 bases; unmatched bases: 4. CDR3: CASSLTSGESSYNEQFF. CDR3 nucleotide sequence: TGTGCCAGCAGCTTGACTAGCGGGGAGAGCTCCTACAATGAGCAGTTCTTC.